These 13 T cell receptor beta chains share one sample of origin, sequenced in a study of PD-L1 blockade in urothelial cancer. Sequencing was performed with immunoSEQ multiplex PCR; in TCRdb, only in-frame clones are kept and a portion is missing. The data show approximately 46,000 clones, with approximately 80% seen just once and under 3% held by the top ten. The sequencing here drew on PBMCs, taken around atezolizumab (anti-PD-L1) treatment. The receptors originated from a man between 65 and 85 years old with urothelial cancer.

J is TRBJ2-5 and V is TRBV9; perhaps TRBD2 as D (5 bases). Germline V gives CDR1 SGDLS, CDR2 YYNGEE. This CDR3 is 15 amino acids long. V shed 0 bases and J shed 5 bases, with 14 bases lying between them. The DNA of the CDR3 is TGTGCCAGCAGCGTAGAACCGTCACCGGGGGAGACCCAGTACTTC. Translation gives CASSVEPSPGETQYF.

The chain is built from TRBV7-2 and TRBJ1-1; 8 bases are a match to TRBD1. The CDR3 covers 14 residues. Germline V gene lookup returns CDR1 SGHTA and CDR2 FQGNSA. The junction had 8 bases not matched to a gene; V was cut back by 5 bases and J by 6 bases. The CDR3 sequence is CASSIDRGDSEAFF. The CDR3 DNA is TGTGCCAGCAGCATCGACAGGGGAGACTCTGAAGCTTTCTTT. The whole variable domain, filled in from reference TRBV7-2 and TRBJ1-1, reads GAGVSQSPSNKVTEKGKDVELRCDPISGHTALYWYRQSLGQGLEFLIYFQGNSAPDKSGLPSDRFSAERTGGSVSTLTIQRTQQEDSAVYLCASSIDRGDSEAFFGQGTRLTVV.

V and J are TRBV30 and TRBJ1-4, with 7 bases fitting TRBD1. Unmatched junction bases numbered 11, after V lost 4 bases and J lost 0 bases. The V gene's germline CDR1 is GTSNPN and CDR2 SVGIG (reference sequence). CDR3 length equals 17 residues. DNA of the CDR3: TGTGCCTGGACCAATTTAAGACAGGGTTCAACTAATGAAAAACTGTTTTTT. Translation: CAWTNLRQGSTNEKLFF.

V gene TRBV2 combines with J gene TRBJ2-2, with a weak D call TRBD1 (5 bases). Deletions cut 2 bases from V and 6 bases from J, with 10 bases between. The V gene's germline CDR1 is SNHLY and CDR2 FYNNEI. The CDR3 runs 14 residues. The CDR3 is CASSEKGMAGELFF. In nucleotides, the CDR3 is TGTGCCAGCAGTGAAAAGGGGATGGCCGGGGAGCTGTTTTTT.

The chain joins TRBV9 to TRBJ2-5, with 8 bases that match TRBD2. Germline V gene data show CDR1 as SGDLS and CDR2 as YYNGEE. The CDR3 runs to 15 residues. V gave up 0 bases and J gave up 5 bases; unmatched junction bases: 6. CDR3 DNA sequence: TGTGCCAGCAGCGTAGGTCTAGCGGGTTTGGAGACCCAGTACTTC. This sequence encodes CASSVGLAGLETQYF.

The CDR3 sequence is CASSVDGGSEGEQFF. The DNA for the CDR3 is TGTGCCAGCAGCGTAGACGGCGGGAGTGAGGGTGAGCAGTTCTTC. J is TRBJ2-1 and V is TRBV9, with 7 bases fitting TRBD2. CDR1 and CDR2 (germline): SGDLS, YYNGEE. Germline trimming cut 0 bases from V and 9 bases from J; bases unmatched to any gene: 9. The CDR3 has 15 residues.

The chain employs TRBV27 and TRBJ1-4; 9 nucleotides line up with TRBD1. Germline CDR1 reads MNHEY; CDR2 reads SMNVEV (reference sequence). The V and J ends lost 3 bases and 4 bases, in that order; junction bases with no gene match: 3. This CDR3 comprises 15 residues. CDR3 sequence (DNA): TGTGCCAGCAGTTTCAGGACAGGGGTTAATGAAAAACTGTTTTTT. Encoded protein: CASSFRTGVNEKLFF. The whole variable domain, remainder taken from reference TRBV27 and TRBJ1-4, is EAQVTQNPRYLITVTGKKLTVTCSQNMNHEYMSWYRQDPGLGLRQIYYSMNVEVTDKGDVPEGYKVSRKEKRNFPLILESPSPNQTSLYFCASSFRTGVNEKLFFGSGTQLSVL.

V and J are TRBV21-1 and TRBJ2-7; the listed D gene, TRBD1, was not tested against the DNA. TRBV21-1 corresponds to a pseudogene. The CDR3 is 15 amino acids. DNA of the CDR3: TGTGCCAGCAGCAAATGGGGGACAGTCCCCTACGAGCAGTACTTC. Amino acid sequence: CASSKWGTVPYEQYF.

The chain has TRBV28 and TRBJ2-4; no reliable D call. Germline lookup yields CDR1 MDHEN and CDR2 SYDVKM. V lost 11 bases and J 7 bases, leaving 9 bases between the germline ends. The CDR3 sequence is 10 residues long. Here the CDR3 reads CAELENIQYF. The CDR3 DNA reads as TGTGCCGAATTAGAGAACATTCAGTACTTC.

The genes are TRBV10-3 and TRBJ2-2, with 10 bases matching TRBD2. The CDR3 spans 15 residues. CDR1 is ENHRY and CDR2 is SYGVKD in the germline V gene. Unmatched junction bases numbered 7, after V lost 6 bases and J lost 6 bases. The DNA of the CDR3 is TGTGCCATCAGATCAGCGGGAGGGCCACCCGGGGAGCTGTTTTTT. It encodes CAIRSAGGPPGELFF.

This chain joins TRBV5-4 and TRBJ1-1, with a tentative D call TRBD1 (5 bases). Germline CDR1 is SGHNT and CDR2 is YYREEE (reference sequence). V was shortened by 4 bases and J by 0 bases, with 16 bases between the two germline ends. The CDR3 totals 16 residues. CDR3 sequence reads: CASSPRAGGLNTEAFF. For the CDR3, the DNA is TGTGCCAGCAGCCCACGTGCGGGGGGTTTGAACACTGAAGCTTTCTTT.

This chain links TRBV29-1 with TRBJ2-5; tentative D call: TRBD2 (5 bases). V was trimmed by 6 bases and J by 1 base, leaving 15 bases between them. This CDR3 comprises 14 residues. Germline values: CDR1 SQVTM, CDR2 ANQGSEA. The CDR3 DNA follows: TGCAGCGTGGAGAGGGTGGGTGGCCAAGAGACCCAGTACTTC. Translated, it gives CSVERVGGQETQYF.

The chain employs TRBV6-1 and TRBJ1-1; no clear D gene. CDR3 size: 14 residues. Germline assignment: CDR1 MNHNS and CDR2 SASEGT. Deletions cut 6 bases from V and 1 base from J, with 12 bases between. CDR3 loop: CASSPTPSNTEAFF. The CDR3 region has the DNA TGTGCCAGCAGCCCGACACCTTCGAACACTGAAGCTTTCTTT.